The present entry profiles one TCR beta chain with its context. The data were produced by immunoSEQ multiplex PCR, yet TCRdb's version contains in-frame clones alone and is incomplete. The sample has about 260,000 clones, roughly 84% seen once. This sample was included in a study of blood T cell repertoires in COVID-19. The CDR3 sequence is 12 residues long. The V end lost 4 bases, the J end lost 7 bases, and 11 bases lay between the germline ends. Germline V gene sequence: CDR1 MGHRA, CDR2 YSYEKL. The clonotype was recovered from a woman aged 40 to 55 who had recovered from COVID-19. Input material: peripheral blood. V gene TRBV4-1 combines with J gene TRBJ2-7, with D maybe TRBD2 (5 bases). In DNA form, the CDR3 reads TGCGCCAGCAGCCCCTTCCCGGGGGAGCAGTACTTC. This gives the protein CASSPFPGEQYF.